This T cell receptor (beta chain) was captured by sequencing in a study of response to subunit inactivated influenza vaccine. TCRdb re-derived calls from the RT-PCR reads in MiXCR, one entry per CDR3 protein. The table includes approximately 700,000 distinct CDR3 sequences, about 15% detected once. Findings of the study overall: After each seasonal influenza vaccination, few new T cells are recruited, the authors suggested.

Regarding this clonotype: Its antigen is as yet unknown.

Specimen: PBMCs from blood, collected around two weeks before vaccination. This TCR was recovered from a man in his forties or fifties who received an inactivated influenza vaccine.

The CDR3 reads CASSPGPREKLFF. CDR3 nucleotide sequence: TGTGCCAGCAGCCCGGGACCAAGGGAAAAACTGTTTTTT. The genes are TRBV7-9 and TRBJ1-4; TRBD1 is a possible D gene (5 bases). V was trimmed by 5 bases and J by 8 bases, leaving 12 bases between them. CDR3 length: 13 residues. Germline V gives CDR1 SEHNR, CDR2 FQNEAQ (reference sequence). The full variable domain, completed using reference TRBV7-9 and TRBJ1-4, is DTGVSQNPRHKITKRGQNVTFRCDPISEHNRLYWYRQTLGQGPEFLTYFQNEAQLEKSRLLSDRFSAERPKGSFSTLEIQRTEQGDSAMYLCASSPGPREKLFFGSGTQLSVL.